What follows is one TCR beta chain and its context. Antigen: not known. This sample was included in a study of beta chain features in type 1 diabetes. Study findings and constraints: There were fewer insertions and more deletions at the VDJ junctions of type 1 diabetes patients.

cDNA synthesis used the whole RNA isolate, giving expressed TCRB sequences. Some clones are missing from TCRdb's copy, which holds only in-frame ones; the method was immunoSEQ multiplex PCR. The sample holds about 250,000 clones; roughly 14% are singletons and the top ten take about 0.026%. Trimming shortened V by 5 bases and J by 2 bases, and 20 bases separated the two germline ends. CDR3 size: 17 residues. Germline CDR1 reads SGHTA; CDR2 reads FQGNSA. This receptor was taken from a woman in her forties in good health. The genes are TRBV7-2 and TRBJ2-3; the D gene is possibly TRBD1 (6 bases). The sample consisted of naive CD4+ T cells from blood. Written as DNA, the CDR3 is TGTGCCAGCAGCCCTTCTACCTGGACAGCTTCCACAGATACGCAGTATTTT. Protein sequence: CASSPSTWTASTDTQYF.